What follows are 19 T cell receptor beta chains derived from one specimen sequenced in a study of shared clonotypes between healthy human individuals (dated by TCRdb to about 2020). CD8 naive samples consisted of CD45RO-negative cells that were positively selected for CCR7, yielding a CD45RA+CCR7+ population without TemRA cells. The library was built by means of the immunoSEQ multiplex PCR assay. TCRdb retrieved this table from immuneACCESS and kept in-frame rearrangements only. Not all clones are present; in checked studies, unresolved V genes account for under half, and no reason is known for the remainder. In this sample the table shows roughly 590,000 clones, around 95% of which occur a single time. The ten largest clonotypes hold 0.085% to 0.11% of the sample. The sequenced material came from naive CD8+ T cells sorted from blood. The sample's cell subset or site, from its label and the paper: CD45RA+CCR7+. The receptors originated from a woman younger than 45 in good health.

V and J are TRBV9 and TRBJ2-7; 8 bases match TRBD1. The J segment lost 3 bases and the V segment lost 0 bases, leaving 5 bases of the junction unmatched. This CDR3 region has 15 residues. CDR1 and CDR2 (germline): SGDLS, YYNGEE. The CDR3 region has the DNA TGTGCCAGCAGCGTAGATGGGACAGGCCTCTACGAGCAGTACTTC. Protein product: CASSVDGTGLYEQYF. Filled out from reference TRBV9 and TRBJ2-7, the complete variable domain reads DSGVTQTPKHLITATGQRVTLRCSPRSGDLSVYWYQQSLDQGLQFLIQYYNGEERAKGNILERFSAQQFPDLHSELNLSSLELGDSALYFCASSVDGTGLYEQYFGPGTRLTVT.

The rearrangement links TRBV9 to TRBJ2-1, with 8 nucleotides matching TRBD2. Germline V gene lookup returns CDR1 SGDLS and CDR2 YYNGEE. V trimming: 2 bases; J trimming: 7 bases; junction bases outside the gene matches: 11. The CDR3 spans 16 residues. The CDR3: CASSVLAGGYRNEQFF. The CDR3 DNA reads TGTGCCAGCAGCGTTCTGGCGGGAGGCTACCGGAATGAGCAGTTCTTC. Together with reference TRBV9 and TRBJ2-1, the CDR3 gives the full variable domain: DSGVTQTPKHLITATGQRVTLRCSPRSGDLSVYWYQQSLDQGLQFLIQYYNGEERAKGNILERFSAQQFPDLHSELNLSSLELGDSALYFCASSVLAGGYRNEQFFGPGTRLTVL.

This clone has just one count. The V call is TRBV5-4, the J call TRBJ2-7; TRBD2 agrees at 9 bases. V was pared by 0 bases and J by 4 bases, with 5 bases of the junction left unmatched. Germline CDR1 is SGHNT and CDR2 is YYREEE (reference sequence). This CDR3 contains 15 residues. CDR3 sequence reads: CASSLELAGTYEQYF. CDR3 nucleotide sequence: TGTGCCAGCAGCTTGGAGCTAGCGGGGACTTACGAGCAGTACTTC.

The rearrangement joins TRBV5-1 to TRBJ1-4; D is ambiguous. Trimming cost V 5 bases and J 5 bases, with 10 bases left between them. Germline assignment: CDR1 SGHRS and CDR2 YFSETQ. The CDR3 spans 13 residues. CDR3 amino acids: CASRDSQNEKLFF. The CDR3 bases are TGCGCCAGCAGGGATAGCCAGAATGAAAAACTGTTTTTT.

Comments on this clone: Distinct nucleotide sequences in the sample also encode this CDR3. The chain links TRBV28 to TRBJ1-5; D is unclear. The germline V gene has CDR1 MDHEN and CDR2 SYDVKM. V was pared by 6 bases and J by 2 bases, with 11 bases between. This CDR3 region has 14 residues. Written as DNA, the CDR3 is TGTGCCAGCAGCCTAGGGCAGGGCAATCAGCCCCAGCATTTT. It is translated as CASSLGQGNQPQHF.

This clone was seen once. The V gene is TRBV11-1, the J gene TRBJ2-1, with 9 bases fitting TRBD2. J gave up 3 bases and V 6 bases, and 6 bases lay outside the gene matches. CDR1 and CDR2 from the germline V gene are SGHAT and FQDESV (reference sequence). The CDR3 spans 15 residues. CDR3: CASSIQRGDYNEQFF. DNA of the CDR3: TGTGCCAGCAGTATACAGCGGGGGGACTACAATGAGCAGTTCTTC. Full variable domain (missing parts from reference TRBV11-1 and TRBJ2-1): EAEVAQSPRYKITEKSQAVAFWCDPISGHATLYWYRQILGQGPELLVQFQDESVVDDSQLPKDRFSAERLKGVDSTLKIQPAELGDSAMYLCASSIQRGDYNEQFFGPGTRLTVL.

This CDR3 is CASSGGGAGTEAFF. The DNA of the CDR3 is TGTGCCAGCAGCGGAGGGGGCGCGGGTACTGAAGCTTTCTTT. V is TRBV5-4 and J is TRBJ1-1, with 7 nucleotides matching TRBD1. V lost 4 bases to trimming and J lost 5 bases; unmatched junction nucleotides: 8. This CDR3 comprises 14 residues. CDR1 and CDR2 from the germline V gene are SGHNT and YYREEE (reference sequence).

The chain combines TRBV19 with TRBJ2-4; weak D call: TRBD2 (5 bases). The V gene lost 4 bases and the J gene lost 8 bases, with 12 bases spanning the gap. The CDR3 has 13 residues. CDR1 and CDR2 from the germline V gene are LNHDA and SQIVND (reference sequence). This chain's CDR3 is CASSSWTADIQYF. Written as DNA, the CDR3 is TGTGCCAGTAGTAGCTGGACTGCCGACATTCAGTACTTC.

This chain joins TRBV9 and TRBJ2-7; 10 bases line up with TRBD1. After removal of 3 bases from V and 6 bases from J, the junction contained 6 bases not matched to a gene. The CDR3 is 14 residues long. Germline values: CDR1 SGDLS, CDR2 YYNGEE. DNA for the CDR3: TGTGCCAGCAGCGAGGGACAGGGGCGGGTCGAGCAGTACTTC. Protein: CASSEGQGRVEQYF.

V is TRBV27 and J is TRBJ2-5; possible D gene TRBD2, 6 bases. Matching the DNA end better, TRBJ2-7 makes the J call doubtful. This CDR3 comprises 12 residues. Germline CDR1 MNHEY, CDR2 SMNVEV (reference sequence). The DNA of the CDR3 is TGTGCCAGCAGGGACTACCTCTACGAGCAGTACTTC. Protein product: CASRDYLYEQYF.

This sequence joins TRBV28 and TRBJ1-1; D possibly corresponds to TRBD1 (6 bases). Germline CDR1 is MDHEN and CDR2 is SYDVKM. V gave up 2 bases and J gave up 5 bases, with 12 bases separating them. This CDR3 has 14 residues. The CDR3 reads CASSLQGPSTEAFF. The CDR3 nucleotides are TGTGCCAGCAGTTTACAGGGGCCTTCTACTGAAGCTTTCTTT.

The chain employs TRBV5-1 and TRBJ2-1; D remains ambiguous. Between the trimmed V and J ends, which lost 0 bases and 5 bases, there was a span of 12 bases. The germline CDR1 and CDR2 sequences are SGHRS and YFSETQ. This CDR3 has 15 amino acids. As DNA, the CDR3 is TGCGCCAGCAGCTTGGCGGCACGTAATCACAATGAGCAGTTCTTC. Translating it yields CASSLAARNHNEQFF.

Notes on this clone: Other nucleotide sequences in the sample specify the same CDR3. The CDR3 coding sequence is TGCGCCAGCAGTGAGATCAGCTACGAGCAGTACTTC. Translated, it gives CASSEISYEQYF. J is TRBJ2-7 and V is TRBV10-2; D gene ambiguous. Germline CDR1 and CDR2: WSHSY and SAAADI. The CDR3 extends over 12 amino acids. V dropped 2 bases and J dropped 3 bases, with 5 bases sitting between them.

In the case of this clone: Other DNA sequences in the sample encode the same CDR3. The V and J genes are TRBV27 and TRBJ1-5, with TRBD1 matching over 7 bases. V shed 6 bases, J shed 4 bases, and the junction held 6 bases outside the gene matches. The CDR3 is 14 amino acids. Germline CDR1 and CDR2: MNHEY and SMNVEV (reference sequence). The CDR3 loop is CASRQGEGNQPQHF. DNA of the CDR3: TGTGCCAGCAGGCAGGGGGAGGGGAATCAGCCCCAGCATTTT.

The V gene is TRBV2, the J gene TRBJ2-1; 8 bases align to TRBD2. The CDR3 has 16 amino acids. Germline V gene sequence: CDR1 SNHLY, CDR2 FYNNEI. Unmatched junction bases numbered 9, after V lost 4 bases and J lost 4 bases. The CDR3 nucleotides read TGTGCCAGCAGTGGCACCCCGGGACTAGGATACAATGAGCAGTTCTTC. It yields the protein CASSGTPGLGYNEQFF.

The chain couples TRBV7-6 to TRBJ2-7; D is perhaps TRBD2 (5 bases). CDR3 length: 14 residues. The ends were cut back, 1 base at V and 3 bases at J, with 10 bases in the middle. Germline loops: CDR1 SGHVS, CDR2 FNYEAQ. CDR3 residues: CASSLDPGYYEQYF. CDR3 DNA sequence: TGTGCCAGCAGCTTAGACCCGGGGTACTACGAGCAGTACTTC.

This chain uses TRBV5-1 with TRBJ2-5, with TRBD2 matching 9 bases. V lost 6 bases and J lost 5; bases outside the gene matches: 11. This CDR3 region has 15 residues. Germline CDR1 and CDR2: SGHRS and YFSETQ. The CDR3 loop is CASKYLAGGPETQYF. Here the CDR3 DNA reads TGCGCCAGCAAATACCTGGCGGGAGGGCCGGAGACCCAGTACTTC.

CDR3 sequence reads: CASSLLAEALGNEQFF. The CDR3 DNA is TGTGCCAGCAGCTTATTAGCGGAGGCCTTAGGGAATGAGCAGTTCTTC. V usage is TRBV11-2 and J usage is TRBJ2-1; D might be TRBD2 (6 bases). The V gene lost 2 bases and the J gene lost 7 bases, with 18 bases spanning the gap. The CDR3 has 16 amino acids. The germline V gene encodes CDR1 SGHAT and CDR2 FQNNGV.

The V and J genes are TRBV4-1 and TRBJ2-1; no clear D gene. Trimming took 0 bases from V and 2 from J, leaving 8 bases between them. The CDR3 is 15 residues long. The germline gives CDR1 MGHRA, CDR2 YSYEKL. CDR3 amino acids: CASSQDRSAYNEQFF. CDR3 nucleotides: TGCGCCAGCAGCCAAGATCGTTCCGCCTACAATGAGCAGTTCTTC.